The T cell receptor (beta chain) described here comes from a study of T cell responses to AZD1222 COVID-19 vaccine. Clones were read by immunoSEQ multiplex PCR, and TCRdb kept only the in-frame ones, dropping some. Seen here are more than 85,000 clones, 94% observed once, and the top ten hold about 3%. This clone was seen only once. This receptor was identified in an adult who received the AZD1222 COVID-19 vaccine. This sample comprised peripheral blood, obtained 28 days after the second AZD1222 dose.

CDR3 in DNA: TGTGCCAGCAGTTCAGGGGGCAAAGGAGCTTTCTTT. This encodes CASSSGGKGAFF. The rearrangement links TRBV2 to TRBJ1-1, with TRBD1 matching 8 bases. From germline, CDR1 is SNHLY and CDR2 FYNNEI. The CDR3 has 12 residues. The junction had 6 bases not matched to a gene; V was cut back by 5 bases and J by 10 bases.